Listed below are T cell receptor beta chains from one sample, sequenced in a study of CD8 T cells in Susac syndrome. TCRdb reprocessed the immunoSEQ multiplex PCR reads via MiXCR and lists one record per CDR3 protein. Found here are approximately 190,000 distinct CDR3 sequences, approximately 94% of them singletons; the top ten hold approximately 0.089%. Material: CD4+ T cells from PBMCs. These receptors originate from a human donor with Susac syndrome. Each CDR3 is given with its conserved first and last residue. Each record gives: J gene, clone size, D gene, V gene, CDR3 DNA, CDR3 protein. The D gene is left open where the match is weak. Clone size is stated in some rows and not others, as once, few, many or a class when expanded.

TRBJ2-7 | NA | NA | TRBV20-1 | TGCAGTGCTAGAGGGGGCCCAGGCTCCTACGAGCAGTACTTC | CSARGGPGSYEQYF
TRBJ1-2 | NA | NA | TRBV2 | TGTGCCAGCAGTGCCCGGGGGAATGGCTACACCTTC | CASSARGNGYTF
TRBJ2-7 | once | NA | TRBV29-1 | TGCAGCGTTGCTACAGGCTACGAGCAGTACTTC | CSVATGYEQYF
TRBJ1-2 | NA | TRBD1 | TRBV27 | TGTGCCAGCAAGGCATGGGAGGGGGCCTATGGCTACACCTTC | CASKAWEGAYGYTF
TRBJ2-1 | NA | TRBD1 | TRBV7-6 | TGTGCCAGCAGCACCCCGACAGGGGGTGAATCCTACAATGAGCAGTTCTTC | CASSTPTGGESYNEQFF
TRBJ2-1 | NA | NA | TRBV15 | TGTGCCACCAGCTCATACCGAAATGAGCAGTTCTTC | CATSSYRNEQFF
TRBJ2-3 | NA | NA | TRBV4-2 | TGTGCCAGCAGCCAAGAGGGAGATACGCAGTATTTT | CASSQEGDTQYF
TRBJ2-7 | NA | NA | TRBV29-1 | TGCAGCGTTGAAGTATCCCAGGGCAACGAGCAGTACTTC | CSVEVSQGNEQYF
TRBJ2-5 | NA | NA | TRBV9 | TGTGCCAGCAGCACGCGAACAGGGTTGGGGGAGACCCAGTACTTC | CASSTRTGLGETQYF
TRBJ2-7 | NA | NA | TRBV18 | TGTGCCAGCTCACCACTAATTAGCCGTGACTCCTACGAGCAGTACTTC | CASSPLISRDSYEQYF